What follows are 4 T cell receptor beta chains derived from one specimen sequenced in a study of early T cells in non-severe SARS-CoV-2 infection. MiXCR, run by TCRdb on the 5' RACE reads, gives a single entry per CDR3 protein. Of 55,000 to 80,000 distinct CDR3 sequences in the sample, roughly 12% were seen once. The sample consisted of whole blood. Receptors originate from an adult who was a healthcare worker with PCR-confirmed SARS-CoV-2 infection or an uninfected control (not recorded which).

Ten or more counts support this clonotype. The chain links TRBV7-2 to TRBJ1-5; no firm D call. Trimming took 2 bases from V and 2 from J, leaving 7 bases between them. Germline assignment: CDR1 SGHTA and CDR2 FQGNSA. The CDR3 sequence is 14 residues long. For the CDR3, the DNA is TGTGCCAGCAGCTTATCGGTCGGCAATCAGCCCCAGCATTTT. This sequence encodes CASSLSVGNQPQHF.

There are many counts of this clonotype. The gene calls are TRBV18 and TRBJ1-4; D not resolved. This CDR3 is 15 amino acids long. The germline CDR1 and CDR2 sequences are KGHSH and LQKENI. V was shortened by 0 bases and J by 8 bases, with 13 bases between the two germline ends. This CDR3 reads CASSPPEGLREKLFF. CDR3 DNA sequence: TGTGCCAGCTCACCACCGGAGGGCCTGAGGGAAAAACTGTTTTTT. The whole variable domain, filled in from reference TRBV18 and TRBJ1-4, reads NAGVMQNPRHLVRRRGQEARLRCSPMKGHSHVYWYRQLPEEGLKFMVYLQKENIIDESGMPKERFSAEFPKEGPSILRIQQVVRGDSAAYFCASSPPEGLREKLFFGSGTQLSVL.

This clonotype showed up many times. The chain couples TRBV6-2 or TRBV6-3 to TRBJ1-1, with 9 bases matching TRBD1. J lost 4 bases, V lost 6 bases, and 12 bases had no gene match. The CDR3 loop spans 16 amino acids. Germline V lookup: CDR1 MNHEY, CDR2 SVGEGT. The CDR3 nucleotides read TGTGCCAGCAGACATCCCGGGACAGGGAAAACCACTGAAGCTTTCTTT. The encoded protein is CASRHPGTGKTTEAFF.

This clonotype has just a few counts. This chain connects TRBV7-3 to TRBJ1-1; 7 bases match TRBD1. Germline loops: CDR1 SGHTA, CDR2 FQGTGA. V lost 5 bases and J lost 5; bases outside the gene matches: 8. The CDR3 is 14 residues long. The CDR3 DNA reads TGTGCCAGCAGCCCCGCAGGGGGGGGGACTGAAGCTTTCTTT. This gives the protein CASSPAGGGTEAFF.